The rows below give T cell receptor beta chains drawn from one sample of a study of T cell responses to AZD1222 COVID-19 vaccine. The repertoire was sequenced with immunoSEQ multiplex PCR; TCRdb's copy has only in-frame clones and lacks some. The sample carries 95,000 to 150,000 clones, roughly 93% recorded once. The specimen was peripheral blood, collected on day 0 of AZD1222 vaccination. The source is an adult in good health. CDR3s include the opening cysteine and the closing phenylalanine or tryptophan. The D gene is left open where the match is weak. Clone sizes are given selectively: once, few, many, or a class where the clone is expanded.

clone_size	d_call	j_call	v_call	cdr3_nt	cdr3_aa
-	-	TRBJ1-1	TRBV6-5	TGTGCCAGCGGTTGGGGGAGTTCGGACACTGAAGCTTTCTTT	CASGWGSSDTEAFF
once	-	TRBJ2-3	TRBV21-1	TGTGCCAGCAGCCCCAGAGGTAGCGGGGGGGCCGCAACTCCCACAGATACGCAGTATTTT	CASSPRGSGGAATPTDTQYF
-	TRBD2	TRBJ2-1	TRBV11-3	TGTGCCAGCAGCTTAGGTAGGACTAGCGGAAGAAATGAGCAGTTCTTC	CASSLGRTSGRNEQFF
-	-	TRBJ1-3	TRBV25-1	TGTGCCAGCAGTGACTTTACTGGAAACACCATATATTTT	CASSDFTGNTIYF
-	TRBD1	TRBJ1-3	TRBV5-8	TGTGCCAGCCCGGGGCAGGGGGACACCATATATTTT	CASPGQGDTIYF
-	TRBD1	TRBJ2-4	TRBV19	TGTGCCAGTAGTCCCCGACAGGGCGGCAAAAACATTCAGTACTTC	CASSPRQGGKNIQYF
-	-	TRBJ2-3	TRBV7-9	TGTGCCAGCAGCTTAGCGGGGGCCCCGCTGGATACGCAGTATTTT	CASSLAGAPLDTQYF
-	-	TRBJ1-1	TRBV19	TGTGCCAGTAGTATAGCTGAAGGTTTTCACACTGAAGCTTTCTTT	CASSIAEGFHTEAFF
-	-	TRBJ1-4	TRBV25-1	TGTGCCAGCATGCTCCAGGGTGAAGGAAAACTGTTTTTT	CASMLQGEGKLFF
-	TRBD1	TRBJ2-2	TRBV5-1	TGCGCCAGCAGTCCCAACCCAGGGGGCAACACCGGGGAGCTGTTTTTT	CASSPNPGGNTGELFF
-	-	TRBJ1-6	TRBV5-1	TGCGCCAGCACTGCCCGGGGGAGCTCCTATAATTCACCCCTCCACTTT	CASTARGSSYNSPLHF
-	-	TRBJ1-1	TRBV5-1	TGCGCCAGCAGCTCCGGGACACCGAACACTGAAGCTTTCTTT	CASSSGTPNTEAFF
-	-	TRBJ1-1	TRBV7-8	TGTGCCAGCAGCCCCTACTTATTCACTGAAGCTTTCTTT	CASSPYLFTEAFF
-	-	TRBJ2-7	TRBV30	TGTGCCTGGAGTGTCTATAGCGCGTACGAGCAGTACTTC	CAWSVYSAYEQYF
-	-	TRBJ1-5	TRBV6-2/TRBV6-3	TGTGCCAGCAGTTACAAGTTCCTGAACAGGCTTGGTAAGCCCCAGCATTTT	CASSYKFLNRLGKPQHF
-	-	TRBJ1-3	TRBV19	TGTGCCAGTATCGACCGACCTTCTGGAAACACCATATATTTT	CASIDRPSGNTIYF
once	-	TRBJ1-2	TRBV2	TGTGCCAGCAGTGCCGGGGGGACTTTTGGCTACACCTTC	CASSAGGTFGYTF
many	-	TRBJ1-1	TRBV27	TGTGCCAGCAGTCCTACAGGAGGATGGAAATTGAACACTGAAGCTTTCTTT	CASSPTGGWKLNTEAFF
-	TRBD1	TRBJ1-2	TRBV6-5	TGTGCCAGCAGTTACCGACAGGGGGCTTGGGGCTACACCTTC	CASSYRQGAWGYTF
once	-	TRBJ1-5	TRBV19	TGTGCCAGTAGTATGCACAGGGTTCGTCAGCCCCAGCATTTT	CASSMHRVRQPQHF
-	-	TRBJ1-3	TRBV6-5	TGTGCCAGCAGTTACCTAGGCTCTGGAAACACCATATATTTT	CASSYLGSGNTIYF
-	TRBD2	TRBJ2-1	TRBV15	TGTGCCACCAGCAGAGCGGGACTAGCGGGAGGAAATGAGCAGTTCTTC	CATSRAGLAGGNEQFF
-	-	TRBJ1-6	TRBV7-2	TGTGCCAGCAGCTTAGCCGTTAATAATTCACCCCTCCACTTT	CASSLAVNNSPLHF
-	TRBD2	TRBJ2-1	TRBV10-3	TGTGCCATCAGTCTGACTAGCGGGAGGTCCAATGAGCAGTTCTTC	CAISLTSGRSNEQFF
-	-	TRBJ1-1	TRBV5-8	TGTGCCAGCAGCAAGGACGGCCGAGGCCCTGAAGCTTTCTTT	CASSKDGRGPEAFF
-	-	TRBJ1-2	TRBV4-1	TGCGCCAGCAGCCACCCCCATGCGGGTGGCTACACCTTC	CASSHPHAGGYTF
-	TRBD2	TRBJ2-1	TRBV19	TGTGCCAGTAGTATAGCTAGCGGGGGTTCCTACAATGAGCAGTTCTTC	CASSIASGGSYNEQFF
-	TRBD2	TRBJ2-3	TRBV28	TGTGCCAGCAGTAGGGCCGTCCGCGGGAGGTTAGGAGATACGCAGTATTTT	CASSRAVRGRLGDTQYF
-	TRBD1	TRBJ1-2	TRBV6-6	TGTGCCAGCAGTAGCTCCGGACAGGCGTCGGACACCTTC	CASSSSGQASDTF
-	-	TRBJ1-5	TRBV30	TGTGCCTGGAGTTCCCCAGGGAGTTTAAAGCCCCAGCATTTT	CAWSSPGSLKPQHF
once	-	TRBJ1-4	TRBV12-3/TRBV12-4	TGTGCCAGCAGTTCCCCTAGGGGCGAAAAACTGTTTTTT	CASSSPRGEKLFF
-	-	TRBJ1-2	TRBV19	TGTGCCAGTGCGCGGGGAGCTAACTATGGCTACACCTTC	CASARGANYGYTF
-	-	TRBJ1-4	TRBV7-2	TGTGCCAGCAGCTTAGGAGTTTCAGCAGAAAAACTGTTTTTT	CASSLGVSAEKLFF
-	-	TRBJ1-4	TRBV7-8	TGTGCCAGCAGCTTAGCCCAGGGTGGGACTAATGAAAAACTGTTTTTT	CASSLAQGGTNEKLFF
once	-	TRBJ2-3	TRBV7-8	TGTGCCAGCAGCCCCCGGTGGGGGGGCGGGGTGGCAGATACGCAGTATTTT	CASSPRWGGGVADTQYF
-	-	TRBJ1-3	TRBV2	TGTGCCACCCTTGGGACCCTCAGGGCTGGAAACACCATATATTTT	CATLGTLRAGNTIYF
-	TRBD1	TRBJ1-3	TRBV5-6	TGTGCCAGCAGCTTAGACAGGGGGCAGACGGGAAACACCATATATTTT	CASSLDRGQTGNTIYF
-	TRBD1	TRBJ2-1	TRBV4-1	TGCGCCAGCAGCCAAGGCGCCCCCGGGACAGGGATCAACAATGAGCAGTTCTTC	CASSQGAPGTGINNEQFF
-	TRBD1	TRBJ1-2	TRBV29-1	TGCAGCGCCACAGACCGGGACAGAAACTATGGCTACACCTTC	CSATDRDRNYGYTF
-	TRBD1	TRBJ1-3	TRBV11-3	TGTGCCAGCAGCCCAGGGGGCACTGGAAACACCATATATTTT	CASSPGGTGNTIYF
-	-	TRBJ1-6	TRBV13	TGTGCCAGCAGCGTGGACCGTCATAATTCACCCCTCCACTTT	CASSVDRHNSPLHF
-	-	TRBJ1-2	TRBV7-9	TGTGCCAGCAGCTTAGGGGCATATGGCTACACCTTC	CASSLGAYGYTF
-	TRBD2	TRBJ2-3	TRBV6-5	TGTGCCAGCAACAGCCCAGCGGGGGTTCCAGATACGCAGTATTTT	CASNSPAGVPDTQYF
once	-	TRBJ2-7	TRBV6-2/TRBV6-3	TGTGCCAGCAGTTACGGGATCTCCTCCTACGAGCAGTACTTC	CASSYGISSYEQYF
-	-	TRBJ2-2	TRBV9	TGTGCCAGCAGCCCCCTTGGGAGAGGATACACCGGGGAGCTGTTTTTT	CASSPLGRGYTGELFF
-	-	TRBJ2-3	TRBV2	TGTGCCAGCACCCGGGGAGCTATTACTTGGGATACGCAGTATTTT	CASTRGAITWDTQYF